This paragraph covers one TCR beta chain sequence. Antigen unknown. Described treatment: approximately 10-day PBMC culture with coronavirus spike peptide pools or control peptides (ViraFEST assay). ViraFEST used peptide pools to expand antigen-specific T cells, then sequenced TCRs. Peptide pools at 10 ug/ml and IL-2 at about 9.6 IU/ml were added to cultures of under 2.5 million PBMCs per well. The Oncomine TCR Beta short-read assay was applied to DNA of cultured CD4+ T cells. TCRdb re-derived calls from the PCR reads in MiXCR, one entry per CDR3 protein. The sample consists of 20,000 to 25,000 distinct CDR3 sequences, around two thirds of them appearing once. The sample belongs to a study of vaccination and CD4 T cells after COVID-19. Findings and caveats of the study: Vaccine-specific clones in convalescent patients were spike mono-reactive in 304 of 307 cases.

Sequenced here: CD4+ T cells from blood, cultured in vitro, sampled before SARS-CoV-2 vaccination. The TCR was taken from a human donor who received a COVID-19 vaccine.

CDR3 bases: TGCAGCGCACAGGGGGTGGAGACCCAGTACTTC. It translates to CSAQGVETQYF. The V call is TRBV29-1, the J call TRBJ2-5, with TRBD1 matching over 8 bases. Germline assignment: CDR1 SQVTM and CDR2 ANQGSEA. The trim removed 7 bases at V and 5 bases at J, leaving 3 bases unmatched. The CDR3 consists of 11 residues. Using reference TRBV29-1 and TRBJ2-5 for the parts outside the CDR3, the full variable domain is SAVISQKPSRDICQRGTSLTIQCQVDSQVTMMFWYRQQPGQSLTLIATANQGSEATYESGFVIDKFPISRPNLTFSTLTVSNMSPEDSSIYLCSAQGVETQYFGPGTRLLVL.